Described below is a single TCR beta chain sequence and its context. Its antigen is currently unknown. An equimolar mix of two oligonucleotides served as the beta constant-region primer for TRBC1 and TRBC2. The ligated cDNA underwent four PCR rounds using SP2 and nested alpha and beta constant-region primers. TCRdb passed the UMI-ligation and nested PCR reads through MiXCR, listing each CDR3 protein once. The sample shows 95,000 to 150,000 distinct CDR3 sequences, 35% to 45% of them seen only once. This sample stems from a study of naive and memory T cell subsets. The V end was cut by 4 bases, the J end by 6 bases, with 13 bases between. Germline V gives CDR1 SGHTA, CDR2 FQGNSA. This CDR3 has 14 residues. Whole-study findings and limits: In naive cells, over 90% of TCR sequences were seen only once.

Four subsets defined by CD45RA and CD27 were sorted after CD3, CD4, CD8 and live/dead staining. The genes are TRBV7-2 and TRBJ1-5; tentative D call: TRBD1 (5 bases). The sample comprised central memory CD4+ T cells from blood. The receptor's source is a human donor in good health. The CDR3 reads CASSSGPVGQPQHF. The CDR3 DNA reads TGTGCCAGCAGCTCGGGACCGGTCGGTCAGCCCCAGCATTTT.